This T cell receptor beta chain came from a study of tissue T cells after allogeneic stem cell transplantation. General study points: Anatomically similar tissues had similar TCR repertoires within each patient. Blood and spleen captured only part of the tissue TCR repertoire. Motif-based clustering found tissue-specific repertoire signatures shared across patients, though few clones were shared.

From germline, CDR1 is LGHNA and CDR2 YSYQKL. Germline trimming cut 0 bases from V and 7 bases from J; bases unmatched to any gene: 4. This CDR3 is 17 amino acids long. Sequencing of TCRbeta CDR3 at survey depth gave sequences and template counts. TCRdb's table, derived via immunoSEQ multiplex PCR, lists solely in-frame clones and lacks some. The repertoire includes approximately 20,000 clones, roughly three quarters of them detected once, and 0.35% to 0.5% sits in the top ten. Comments on this clone: What it binds is unknown. All gene names here are mouse names. The read gets to within 1 residue of the CDR3 end, and the germline J gene fills in the rest.

The receptor's source is a female BALB/c mouse in good health. The MHC haplotype recorded for the strain is H2-d. The sequenced material came from blood. This chain links TRBV2 with TRBJ1-6, with TRBD1 matching 12 bases. TRBJ1-6 falls under the ORF class, with uncertain function. CDR3 DNA (partial): TGTGCCAGCAGCCAAGATCCCGGGACAGGGGGCAATTCGCCCCTCTAC. Amino acid sequence: CASSQDPGTGGNSPLY. The complete CDR3 sequence is CASSQDPGTGGNSPLYF.